The 21 T cell receptor beta chains given below trace back to one sample, sequenced in a study of blood T cell repertoires in COVID-19. TCRdb's copy holds only in-frame clones and misses some; the assay was immunoSEQ multiplex PCR. Among about 250,000 clones, about 82% were seen once, and the ten largest hold 5.5% to 6%. The sample was peripheral blood. Every receptor here comes from a woman of 80 years or more with COVID-19, enrolled during active disease.

This rearrangement joins TRBV7-2 to TRBJ1-4; D remains ambiguous. Deletions cut 5 bases from V and 3 bases from J, with 13 bases between. The V gene's germline CDR1 is SGHTA and CDR2 FQGNSA. CDR3 length: 15 residues. The DNA of the CDR3 is TGTGCCAGCAGCCCCTTCCGTGGGCCTAATGAAAAACTGTTTTTT. It is translated as CASSPFRGPNEKLFF.

The rearrangement joins TRBV3-1 (or the pseudogene TRBV3-2) to TRBJ2-4; 11 bases align to TRBD2. The CDR3 sequence is 16 residues long. Germline assignment: CDR1 LGHDT and CDR2 YNNKEL (reference sequence). V was pared by 2 bases and J by 8 bases, with 8 bases of the junction left unmatched. The CDR3 DNA reads as TGTGCCAGCAGCCAATGGACTAGCGGGCAATTTGACATTCAGTACTTC. This codes for CASSQWTSGQFDIQYF.

This clone was seen only once. V and J are TRBV4-2 and TRBJ1-3; D not certain. The CDR3 runs 16 residues. Germline CDR1 and CDR2: LGHNA and YNFKEQ. Trimming stripped 3 bases from V and 2 bases from J, with 14 bases between. CDR3 nucleotide sequence: TGTGCCAGCAGCCAGGGCCAGAGGGCAACTGGAAACACCATATATTTT. It is translated as CASSQGQRATGNTIYF.

The rearrangement uses TRBV3-1 (or the pseudogene TRBV3-2) and TRBJ2-2; a possible D gene is TRBD1 (5 bases). From germline, CDR1 is LGHDT and CDR2 YNNKEL (reference sequence). This CDR3 comprises 14 residues. Trimming cost V 5 bases and J 1 base, with 8 bases left between them. CDR3 in amino acids: CASSFGQNTGELFF. CDR3 sequence (DNA): TGTGCCAGCAGCTTTGGACAGAACACCGGGGAGCTGTTTTTT.

The rearrangement joins TRBV27 to TRBJ1-3, with TRBD1 matching 12 bases. The V gene's germline CDR1 is MNHEY and CDR2 SMNVEV (reference sequence). The CDR3 totals 18 residues. Trimming removed 5 bases from V and 3 bases from J; junction bases left unmatched: 11. Written as DNA, the CDR3 is TGTGCCAGCAGTCCCTCCGGGACAGGGGGCTCGCGTGGAAACACCATATATTTT. This encodes CASSPSGTGGSRGNTIYF.

This clone was seen more than once but under ten times. DNA of the CDR3: TGTGCCAGCGGAAAGGACAGGGAAGGGGCTAATTCACCCCTCCACTTT. Translating gives CASGKDREGANSPLHF. The chain employs TRBV2 and TRBJ1-6, with TRBD1 identical over 8 bases. The germline gives CDR1 SNHLY, CDR2 FYNNEI. Unmatched junction bases numbered 12, after V lost 8 bases and J lost 6 bases. CDR3 length: 16 residues.

The chain carries TRBV7-9 and TRBJ1-1; TRBD1 matches 8 bases. Germline CDR1 reads SEHNR; CDR2 reads FQNEAQ (reference sequence). The CDR3 covers 15 residues. Trimming at V came to 5 bases and at J to 0 bases, leaving 5 bases not matched to a gene. Here the CDR3 reads CASSLRQGMNTEAFF. In nucleotides, the CDR3 is TGTGCCAGCAGCCTCCGACAGGGGATGAACACTGAAGCTTTCTTT. The whole variable domain, remainder taken from reference TRBV7-9 and TRBJ1-1, is DTGVSQNPRHKITKRGQNVTFRCDPISEHNRLYWYRQTLGQGPEFLTYFQNEAQLEKSRLLSDRFSAERPKGSFSTLEIQRTEQGDSAMYLCASSLRQGMNTEAFFGQGTRLTVV.

V usage is TRBV5-1 and J usage is TRBJ1-1; 7 bases are a match to TRBD1. The CDR3 extends over 13 amino acids. CDR1 and CDR2 (germline): SGHRS, YFSETQ. Trimming at V came to 0 bases and at J to 7 bases, leaving 3 bases not matched to a gene. The CDR3 sequence is CASSLGGGVEAFF. The CDR3 nucleotides read TGCGCCAGCAGCTTGGGAGGGGGCGTTGAAGCTTTCTTT.

This rearrangement joins TRBV5-1 to TRBJ2-2; D remains ambiguous. Trimming took off 1 base at V and 1 base at J, with 8 bases between the two ends. The CDR3 totals 15 residues. CDR1 is SGHRS, CDR2 YFSETQ, per germline. CDR3 sequence (DNA): TGCGCCAGCAGCTTGCCAGCAGGGAACACCGGGGAGCTGTTTTTT. It yields the protein CASSLPAGNTGELFF.

The chain has TRBV19 and TRBJ1-3; D ambiguous. Trimming cost V 4 bases and J 4 bases, with 11 bases left between them. Germline CDR1 is LNHDA and CDR2 is SQIVND (reference sequence). This CDR3 contains 14 residues. This chain's CDR3 is CASSNAASGNTIYF. CDR3 bases: TGTGCCAGTAGTAATGCAGCGTCCGGAAACACCATATATTTT.

This sequence joins TRBV28 and TRBJ2-6; 9 bases fit TRBD1. CDR3 size: 15 residues. Germline CDR1 and CDR2: MDHEN and SYDVKM. With V trimmed by 10 bases and J by 1 base, 5 bases remained unmatched. The DNA of the CDR3 is TGTGCCATACAGGGGGCAATATCTGGGGCCAACGTCCTGACTTTC. Its translation: CAIQGAISGANVLTF.

The chain is built from TRBV11-3 and TRBJ2-1; TRBD2 is a possible D gene (7 bases). Germline V gene sequence: CDR1 SGHNT, CDR2 YENEEA. The CDR3 runs to 14 residues. The V gene lost 5 bases and the J gene lost 2 bases, with 10 bases spanning the gap. CDR3 residues: CASSPGGPYNEQFF. The CDR3 DNA sequence: TGTGCCAGCAGCCCGGGGGGCCCCTACAATGAGCAGTTCTTC.

This chain uses TRBV6-6 with TRBJ1-2; 7 bases map to TRBD1. CDR1 is MNHNY and CDR2 is SVGAGI in the germline V gene (reference sequence). J was trimmed by 5 bases and V by 6 bases; bases with no gene match: 9. This CDR3 contains 14 residues. Here the CDR3 DNA reads TGTGCCAGCAGCTCCGGACAGGCTTTTTATGGCTACACCTTC. It is translated as CASSSGQAFYGYTF.

The rearrangement links TRBV6-6 to TRBJ1-3, with D maybe TRBD1 (6 bases). The ends were cut back, 5 bases at V and 8 bases at J, with 16 bases in the middle. The CDR3 consists of 14 residues. In germline, CDR1 is MNHNY, CDR2 SVGAGI (reference sequence). CDR3 sequence: CASSRQDLRDTIYF. CDR3 DNA sequence: TGTGCCAGCAGTCGACAGGACCTGAGGGACACCATATATTTT.

This rearrangement joins TRBV28 to TRBJ1-3; D gene uncertain. The CDR3 has 14 amino acids. Trimming took off 8 bases at V and 0 bases at J, with 11 bases between the two ends. Per germline, CDR1 MDHEN and CDR2 SYDVKM. The DNA for the CDR3 is TGTGCCAGCGGCGGACTGAGCTCTGGAAACACCATATATTTT. Protein sequence: CASGGLSSGNTIYF.

V is TRBV5-1 and J is TRBJ1-1, with D perhaps TRBD1 (6 bases). Germline assignment: CDR1 SGHRS and CDR2 YFSETQ. The germline V and J ends were trimmed by 7 bases and 2 bases, with 12 bases remaining between them. The CDR3 is 13 amino acids. CDR3 loop: CASVRDTNTEAFF. CDR3 DNA: TGCGCCAGCGTCCGGGACACAAACACTGAAGCTTTCTTT.

This chain links TRBV9 with TRBJ1-1; TRBD1 matches 9 bases. This CDR3 has 17 amino acids. In germline, CDR1 is SGDLS, CDR2 YYNGEE. Losses at the gene ends were 1 base for V and 0 bases for J; bases not matched to a gene: 7. The CDR3 DNA sequence: TGTGCCAGCAGCGTACGACACGGGACAGGGATGAACACTGAAGCTTTCTTT. It translates to CASSVRHGTGMNTEAFF.

This clone appeared a single time. This chain connects TRBV2 to TRBJ1-1; D possibly corresponds to TRBD1 (5 bases). From germline, CDR1 is SNHLY and CDR2 FYNNEI. Trimming stripped 5 bases from V and 7 bases from J, with 14 bases between. The length of the CDR3 is 13 residues. The CDR3 sequence: CASSTSGVSEAFF. CDR3 coding DNA: TGTGCCAGCAGTACCTCGGGGGTGAGTGAAGCTTTCTTT.

The V call is TRBV9, the J call TRBJ2-1; TRBD2 matches at 7 bases. Germline lookup yields CDR1 SGDLS and CDR2 YYNGEE. This CDR3 has 16 residues. V lost 4 bases to trimming and J lost 7 bases; unmatched junction nucleotides: 14. The CDR3: CASSTAGTTGSNEQFF. CDR3 in DNA: TGTGCCAGCAGCACGGCCGGGACTACCGGTTCGAATGAGCAGTTCTTC.

This clone has a handful of counts. The rearrangement links TRBV18 to TRBJ1-4; no firm D call. CDR1 and CDR2 (germline): KGHSH, LQKENI. The CDR3 sequence is 13 residues long. V shed 3 bases and J shed 7 bases, with 9 bases lying between them. Written as DNA, the CDR3 is TGTGCCAGCTCACCGGGCCCGAGTGAAAAACTGTTTTTT. The encoded protein is CASSPGPSEKLFF. The variable domain in full, completed from reference TRBV18 and TRBJ1-4, reads NAGVMQNPRHLVRRRGQEARLRCSPMKGHSHVYWYRQLPEEGLKFMVYLQKENIIDESGMPKERFSAEFPKEGPSILRIQQVVRGDSAAYFCASSPGPSEKLFFGSGTQLSVL.

V is TRBV7-9 and J is TRBJ2-1; a possible D gene is TRBD1 (5 bases). Trimming pared 4 bases from V and 3 bases from J, leaving 10 bases between. The CDR3 contains 14 residues. Germline assignment: CDR1 SEHNR and CDR2 FQNEAQ (reference sequence). The CDR3 reads CASSSIDSYNEQFF. The CDR3 bases are TGTGCCAGCAGCTCCATAGACAGCTACAATGAGCAGTTCTTC. Full variable domain (remainder filled in from reference TRBV7-9 and TRBJ2-1): DTGVSQNPRHKITKRGQNVTFRCDPISEHNRLYWYRQTLGQGPEFLTYFQNEAQLEKSRLLSDRFSAERPKGSFSTLEIQRTEQGDSAMYLCASSSIDSYNEQFFGPGTRLTVL.